The source of this T cell receptor beta chain is a study of T cell responses to AZD1222 COVID-19 vaccine. Study-level points and caveats: Within unmutated variant regions lay the reported targets of nearly half of spike-specific TCRs. In a largely white British group with more females than males, clonal diversity was possibly underestimated. Spike-specific TCR breadth and depth rose after two AZD1222 doses. All repertoire sampling was performed exclusively after the peak T cell response.

This clone came up once. The antigen remains undetermined. TCRdb keeps only in-frame clones here, not all; method: immunoSEQ multiplex PCR. Counted here are about 90,000 clones, about 90% occurring once; the ten biggest clones make up 4% to 6%. Germline CDR1 and CDR2: MNHEY and SVGAGI. J was trimmed by 5 bases and V by 8 bases; bases with no gene match: 4. The CDR3 contains 14 residues. The sample was peripheral blood, taken on day 0 of MenACWY control vaccination. The chain combines TRBV6-5 with TRBJ2-1, with 12 bases aligning to TRBD2. The sequence was obtained from an adult in good health. DNA for the CDR3: TGTGCCAGCGTTACTAGCGGGGGGAACAATGAGCAGTTCTTC. Protein: CASVTSGGNNEQFF.